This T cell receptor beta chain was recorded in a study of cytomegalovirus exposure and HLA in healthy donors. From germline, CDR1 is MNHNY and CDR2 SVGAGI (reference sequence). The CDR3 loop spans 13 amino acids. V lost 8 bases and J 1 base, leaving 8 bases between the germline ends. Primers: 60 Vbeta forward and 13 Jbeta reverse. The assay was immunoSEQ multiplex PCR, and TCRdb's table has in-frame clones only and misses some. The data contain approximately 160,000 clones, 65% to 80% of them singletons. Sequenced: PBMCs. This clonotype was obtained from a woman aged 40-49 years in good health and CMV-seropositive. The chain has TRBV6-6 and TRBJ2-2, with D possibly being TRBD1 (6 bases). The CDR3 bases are TGTGCCAGCCTGGGACAGAACACCGGGGAGCTGTTTTTT. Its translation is CASLGQNTGELFF.